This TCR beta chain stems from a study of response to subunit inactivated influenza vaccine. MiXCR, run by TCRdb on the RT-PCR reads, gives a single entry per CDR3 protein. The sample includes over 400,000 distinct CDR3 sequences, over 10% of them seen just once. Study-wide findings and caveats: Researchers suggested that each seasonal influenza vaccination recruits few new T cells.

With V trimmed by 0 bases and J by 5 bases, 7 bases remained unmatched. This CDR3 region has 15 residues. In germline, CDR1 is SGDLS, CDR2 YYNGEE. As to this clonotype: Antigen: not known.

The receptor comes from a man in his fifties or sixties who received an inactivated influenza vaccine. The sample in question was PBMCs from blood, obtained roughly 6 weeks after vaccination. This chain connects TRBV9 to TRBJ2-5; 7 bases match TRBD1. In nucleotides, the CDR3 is TGTGCCAGCAGCGTAGCTGGCGTCAGGGGGGAGACCCAGTACTTC. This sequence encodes CASSVAGVRGETQYF.